This TCR beta chain was observed in a study of cytomegalovirus exposure and HLA in healthy donors. The study, taken as a whole, reports: When analyzed later, a missense DCLRE1C variant was found to be linked to TCR beta V- and J-gene trimming. The classifier, whose performance was assessed in both the original and validation cohorts, reportedly diagnosed cytomegalovirus status with high specificity and sensitivity.

Regarding this clone: What it binds is not known.

In the PCR, 60 Vbeta and 13 Jbeta primers were used. Sequencing used immunoSEQ multiplex PCR; TCRdb keeps in-frame clones, though not all of them. The sample records around 130,000 clones, about 86% being singletons. The TCR sequence derives from a woman aged 40 to 50 in good health and CMV-seronegative. The sample was PBMCs.

For the CDR3, the DNA is TGTGCCAGCCCCCGGGACAGGGGGCACGATAACTCCTACGAGCAGTACTTC. As protein: CASPRDRGHDNSYEQYF. The chain is built from TRBV6-4 and TRBJ2-7; TRBD1 matches at 12 bases. The CDR3 runs to 17 residues. With V trimmed by 8 bases and J by 0 bases, 11 bases remained unmatched. The germline CDR1 and CDR2 sequences are MRHNA and SNTAGT.